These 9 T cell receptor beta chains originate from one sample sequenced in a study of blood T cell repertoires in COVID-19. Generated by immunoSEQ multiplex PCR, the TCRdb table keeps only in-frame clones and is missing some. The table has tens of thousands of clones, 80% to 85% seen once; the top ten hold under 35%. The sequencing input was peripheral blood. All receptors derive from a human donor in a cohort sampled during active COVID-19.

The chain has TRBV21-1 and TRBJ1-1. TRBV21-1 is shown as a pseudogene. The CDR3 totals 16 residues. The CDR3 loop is CASSKENGSMNTEAFF. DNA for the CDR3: TGTGCCAGCAGCAAAGAAAACGGTTCGATGAACACTGAAGCTTTCTTT.

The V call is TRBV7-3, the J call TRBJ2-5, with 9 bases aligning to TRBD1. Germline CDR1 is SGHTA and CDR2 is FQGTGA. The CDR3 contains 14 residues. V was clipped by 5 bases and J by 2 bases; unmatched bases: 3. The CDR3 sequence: CASSTGTGQETQYF. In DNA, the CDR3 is TGTGCCAGCAGCACCGGGACAGGGCAAGAGACCCAGTACTTC.

CDR3 protein: CAWSGGRVKETQYF. The CDR3 DNA reads as TGTGCCTGGAGTGGGGGCAGGGTAAAGGAGACCCAGTACTTC. The rearrangement uses TRBV30 and TRBJ2-5; D may be TRBD1 (5 bases). The CDR3 spans 14 residues. Trimming removed 1 base at V and 5 bases at J, with 14 bases between. Germline V CDR1 and CDR2: GTSNPN, SVGIG (reference sequence).

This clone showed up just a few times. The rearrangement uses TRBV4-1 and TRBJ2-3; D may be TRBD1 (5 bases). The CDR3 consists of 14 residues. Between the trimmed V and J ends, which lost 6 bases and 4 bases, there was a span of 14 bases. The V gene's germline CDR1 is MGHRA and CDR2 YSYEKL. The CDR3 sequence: CASRGRFGPDTQYF. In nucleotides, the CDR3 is TGCGCCAGCAGGGGGCGTTTCGGCCCAGATACGCAGTATTTT.

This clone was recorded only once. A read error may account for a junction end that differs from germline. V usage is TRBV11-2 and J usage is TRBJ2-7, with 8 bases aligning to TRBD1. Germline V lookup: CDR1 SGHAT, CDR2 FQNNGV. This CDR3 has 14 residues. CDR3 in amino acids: CASSLDRASCEQYF. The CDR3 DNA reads TGTGCCAGCAGCTTGGACAGGGCTTCCTGCGAGCAGTACTTC.

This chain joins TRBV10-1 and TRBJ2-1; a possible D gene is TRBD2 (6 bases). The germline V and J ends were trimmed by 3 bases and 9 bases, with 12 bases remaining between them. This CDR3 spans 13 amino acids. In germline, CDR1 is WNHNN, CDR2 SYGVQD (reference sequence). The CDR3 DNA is TGCGCCAGCAGTGATTGGGTCGGGGGTGAGCAGTTCTTC. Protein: CASSDWVGGEQFF.

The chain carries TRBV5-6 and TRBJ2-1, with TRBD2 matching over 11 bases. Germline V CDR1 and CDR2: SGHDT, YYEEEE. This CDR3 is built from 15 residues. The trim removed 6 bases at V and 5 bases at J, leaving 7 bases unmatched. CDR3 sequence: CASNPLAGVDNEQFF. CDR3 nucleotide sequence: TGTGCCAGCAACCCACTAGCGGGGGTCGACAATGAGCAGTTCTTC.

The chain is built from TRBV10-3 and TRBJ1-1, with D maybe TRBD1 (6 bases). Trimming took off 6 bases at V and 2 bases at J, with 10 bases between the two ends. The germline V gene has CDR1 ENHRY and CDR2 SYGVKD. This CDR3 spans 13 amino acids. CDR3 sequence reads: CAISGRGNTEAFF. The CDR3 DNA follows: TGTGCCATCAGCGGCAGGGGAAACACTGAAGCTTTCTTT.

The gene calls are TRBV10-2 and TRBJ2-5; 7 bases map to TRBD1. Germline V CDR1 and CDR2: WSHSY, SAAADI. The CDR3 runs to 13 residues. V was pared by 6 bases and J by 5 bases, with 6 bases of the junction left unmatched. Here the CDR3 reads CASSDTGVETQYF. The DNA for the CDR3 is TGCGCCAGCAGCGACACAGGGGTTGAGACCCAGTACTTC.